This entry lists 23 T cell receptor beta chains sequenced from one sample in a study of radiation and T cells in renal cell carcinoma (dated by TCRdb to the early 2020s). Taken with the paper, the label for time point translates to: baseline pretreatment blood. The sample's treatment or condition, from its label and the paper: 15 Gy SBRT to primary tumor, nephrectomy 4 weeks later. Libraries were constructed by the immunoSEQ multiplex PCR assay. Entries here come from immuneACCESS through TCRdb and include only in-frame sequences with V and J called. Some clones fail to appear in such tables; in the studies checked, an unresolved V gene covers under half of the shortfall, and the cause of the remainder is unknown. The sample table contains over 45,000 clones; only one count was recorded for around 72% of them. Of the sample, 7.3% is held by the ten largest clones. Specimen: blood, collected from a patient whose treatment included radiotherapy and nephrectomy. The receptors derive from a man in his sixties with renal cell carcinoma.

In this sample, this clone turned up once. The chain joins TRBV5-4 to TRBJ2-2; D gene ambiguous. The V end was cut by 0 bases, the J end by 0 bases, with 9 bases between. Germline V gene sequence: CDR1 SGHNT, CDR2 YYREEE (reference sequence). The CDR3 totals 16 residues. The DNA for the CDR3 is TGTGCCAGCAGCTTGGCCGGGTCTGCGAACACCGGGGAGCTGTTTTTT. As protein: CASSLAGSANTGELFF.

The chain employs TRBV29-1 and TRBJ1-2; 8 bases are shared with TRBD1. The V gene end was trimmed by 3 bases and the J gene end by 7 bases; junction bases not matched to a gene: 7. The germline CDR1 and CDR2 sequences are SQVTM and ANQGSEA. This CDR3 comprises 13 residues. The CDR3 protein is CSVEAGGPGGYTF. The CDR3 coding sequence is TGCAGCGTTGAGGCAGGGGGCCCAGGTGGCTACACCTTC.

The V call is TRBV7-2, the J call TRBJ2-1; D gene ambiguous. Germline CDR1 reads SGHTA; CDR2 reads FQGNSA. The length of the CDR3 is 13 residues. V dropped 6 bases and J dropped 4 bases, with 10 bases sitting between them. The CDR3 sequence is CASRDFLYNEQFF. CDR3 bases: TGTGCCAGCAGGGATTTCCTTTACAATGAGCAGTTCTTC.

The V gene is TRBV2, the J gene TRBJ1-2; TRBD1 might be the D (5 bases). The CDR3 loop spans 13 amino acids. The germline V gene encodes CDR1 SNHLY and CDR2 FYNNEI. The V end was cut by 6 bases, the J end by 8 bases, with 16 bases between. Here the CDR3 reads CASRASDRSGYTF. DNA of the CDR3: TGTGCCAGCAGGGCATCAGACAGAAGCGGCTACACCTTC.

Here the CDR3 DNA reads TGTGCCAGCAGTTCGACAGTTAACACTGAAGCTTTCTTT. This sequence encodes CASSSTVNTEAFF. The J gene is TRBJ1-1, the V gene TRBV2; D possibly corresponds to TRBD1 (5 bases). In germline, CDR1 is SNHLY, CDR2 FYNNEI. There are 13 residues in the CDR3. Trimming took 5 bases from V and 2 from J, leaving 9 bases between them.

The V and J genes are TRBV28 and TRBJ2-6; D might be TRBD1 (6 bases). The germline CDR1 and CDR2 sequences are MDHEN and SYDVKM. V was shortened by 7 bases and J by 4 bases, with 23 bases between the two germline ends. The length of the CDR3 is 18 residues. CDR3 residues: CASNPNTGFISGANVLTF. In DNA, the CDR3 is TGTGCCAGCAATCCTAACACAGGGTTTATATCGGGGGCCAACGTCCTGACTTTC. Filled out from reference TRBV28 and TRBJ2-6, the complete variable domain reads DVKVTQSSRYLVKRTGEKVFLECVQDMDHENMFWYRQDPGLGLRLIYFSYDVKMKEKGDIPEGYSVSREKKERFSLILESASTNQTSMYLCASNPNTGFISGANVLTFGAGSRLTVL.

The table lists this clone with a few counts. This chain joins TRBV10-1 and TRBJ2-3; D is unresolved. Trimming stripped 1 base from V and 11 bases from J, with 10 bases between. This CDR3 is 12 amino acids long. Germline assignment: CDR1 WNHNN and CDR2 SYGVQD (reference sequence). This CDR3 reads CASSEYRRVQYF. CDR3 DNA sequence: TGCGCCAGCAGTGAGTACCGCCGAGTGCAGTATTTT.

The chain employs TRBV11-3 and TRBJ1-5; D might be TRBD1 (6 bases). The germline CDR1 and CDR2 sequences are SGHNT and YENEEA. CDR3 length: 17 residues. Trimming took 4 bases from V and 2 from J, leaving 18 bases between them. CDR3 loop: CASSSNAQGFGNQPQHF. Written as DNA, the CDR3 is TGTGCCAGCAGCTCGAATGCACAGGGTTTTGGCAATCAGCCCCAGCATTTT.

The chain uses TRBV7-9 and TRBJ2-5; 7 bases agree with TRBD2. Unmatched junction bases numbered 5, after V lost 5 bases and J lost 5 bases. CDR1 and CDR2 from the germline V gene are SEHNR and FQNEAQ (reference sequence). The CDR3 is 13 amino acids. The CDR3 DNA is TGTGCCAGCAGCCGGACTAGTTATGAGACCCAGTACTTC. Translating gives CASSRTSYETQYF.

This chain uses TRBV29-1 with TRBJ1-2, with TRBD1 matching over 7 bases. This CDR3 contains 12 residues. Trimming took 3 bases from V and 8 from J; bases not matched to a gene: 6. Germline-derived CDR1 and CDR2 are SQVTM and ANQGSEA. Here the CDR3 DNA reads TGCAGCGTTGAGGAGGGGGCGGGAGGCTACACCTTC. It specifies CSVEEGAGGYTF.

CDR3 loop: CATQGPRNIQYF. The CDR3, as DNA: TGTGCCACACAGGGGCCGAGGAACATTCAGTACTTC. This sequence joins TRBV10-3 and TRBJ2-4, with 7 bases fitting TRBD1. V was pared by 10 bases and J by 7 bases, with 7 bases of the junction left unmatched. There are 12 residues in the CDR3. CDR1 is ENHRY and CDR2 is SYGVKD in the germline V gene.

This clone was recorded only once. The chain recombines TRBV30 with TRBJ2-7, with 7 positions matching TRBD1. The CDR3 spans 13 residues. Germline V lookup: CDR1 GTSNPN, CDR2 SVGIG (reference sequence). The junction had 6 bases not matched to a gene; V was cut back by 2 bases and J by 5 bases. The CDR3 sequence: CAWSLGGGHEQYV. The CDR3 DNA sequence: TGTGCCTGGAGTTTAGGGGGCGGCCACGAGCAGTACGTC.

The chain links TRBV5-1 to TRBJ2-6; 9 bases agree with TRBD1. This CDR3 region has 17 residues. Unmatched junction bases numbered 4, after V lost 1 base and J lost 2 bases. Germline V gene data show CDR1 as SGHRS and CDR2 as YFSETQ. This chain's CDR3 is CASSLTGTGTGANVLTF. CDR3 nucleotides: TGCGCCAGCAGCTTGACCGGGACAGGGACTGGGGCCAACGTCCTGACTTTC.

The rearrangement uses TRBV29-1 and TRBJ2-3, with 9 bases matching TRBD2. V shed 3 bases, J shed 3 bases, and the junction held 4 bases outside the gene matches. Germline lookup yields CDR1 SQVTM and CDR2 ANQGSEA. The CDR3 runs to 14 residues. CDR3 in amino acids: CSVDETSGTDTQYF. CDR3 in DNA: TGCAGCGTTGATGAGACTAGCGGTACAGATACGCAGTATTTT.

This clone was observed once. The chain has TRBV6-1 and TRBJ1-2, with a weak D call TRBD1 (5 bases). Germline CDR1 and CDR2: MNHNS and SASEGT. This CDR3 is 13 amino acids long. Trimming took off 10 bases at V and 8 bases at J, with 20 bases between the two ends. The DNA for the CDR3 is TGTGCCAACAGGACCACGGGTTCGCGAGGCTACACCTTC. It translates to CANRTTGSRGYTF.

The J gene is TRBJ2-1, the V gene TRBV7-6; no clear D gene. Germline CDR1 reads SGHVS; CDR2 reads FNYEAQ. This CDR3 comprises 13 residues. Trimming took off 5 bases at V and 4 bases at J, with 9 bases between the two ends. CDR3 residues: CASSRTPYNEQFF. CDR3 DNA sequence: TGTGCCAGCAGCCGGACCCCTTACAATGAGCAGTTCTTC.

The chain's CDR3 is CAGRTASSYNEQFF. For the CDR3, the DNA is TGTGCCGGAAGGACGGCTAGCTCCTACAATGAGCAGTTCTTC. The rearrangement links TRBV2 to TRBJ2-1; D ambiguous. The CDR3 has 14 residues. The V end lost 11 bases, the J end lost 0 bases, and 14 bases lay between the germline ends. The germline gives CDR1 SNHLY, CDR2 FYNNEI. Full variable domain (outside the CDR3, taken from reference TRBV2 and TRBJ2-1): EPEVTQTPSHQVTQMGQEVILRCVPISNHLYFYWYRQILGQKVEFLVSFYNNEISEKSEIFDDQFSVERPDGSNFTLKIRSTKLEDSAMYFCAGRTASSYNEQFFGPGTRLTVL.

CDR3 bases: TGTGCCAGCAGCGTAGGCCCCCGGACAGGGGAGAACACCATATATTTT. Translation gives CASSVGPRTGENTIYF. The chain has TRBV9 and TRBJ1-3; 9 bases fit TRBD1. Germline-derived CDR1 and CDR2 are SGDLS and YYNGEE. V lost 0 bases to trimming and J lost 7 bases; unmatched junction nucleotides: 8. This CDR3 is 16 amino acids long.

The J gene is TRBJ1-4, the V gene TRBV9; 7 nucleotides match TRBD1. The germline CDR1 and CDR2 sequences are SGDLS and YYNGEE. There are 16 residues in the CDR3. With 4 bases clipped from V and 7 bases from J, the junction kept 13 bases outside the gene matches. The DNA of the CDR3 is TGTGCCAGCAGCACGCATACAGGGGCTGGGAGTGAAAAACTGTTTTTT. Translation gives CASSTHTGAGSEKLFF. The whole variable domain, remainder taken from reference TRBV9 and TRBJ1-4, is DSGVTQTPKHLITATGQRVTLRCSPRSGDLSVYWYQQSLDQGLQFLIQYYNGEERAKGNILERFSAQQFPDLHSELNLSSLELGDSALYFCASSTHTGAGSEKLFFGSGTQLSVL.

This clone was detected only once. The J gene is TRBJ2-7, the V gene TRBV27; 7 bases are shared with TRBD1. Germline CDR1 reads MNHEY; CDR2 reads SMNVEV (reference sequence). This CDR3 has 15 residues. V lost 4 bases to trimming and J lost 2 bases; unmatched junction nucleotides: 8. In nucleotides, the CDR3 is TGTGCCAGCAGTTCCCTAACAGGGGAGACCTACGAGCAGTACGTC. This encodes CASSSLTGETYEQYV.

The V call is TRBV11-2, the J call TRBJ2-2, with unresolved D. Trimming removed 1 base at V and 6 bases at J, with 9 bases between. CDR1 SGHAT and CDR2 FQNNGV come from the germline V gene. CDR3 length: 14 residues. CDR3 DNA sequence: TGTGCCAGCAGCTTAGGTCCTCTGGCCGGGGAGCTGTTTTTT. This codes for CASSLGPLAGELFF.

This rearrangement joins TRBV18 to TRBJ1-3, with D perhaps matching TRBD1 (5 bases). V was cut by 0 bases and J by 4 bases, with 13 bases left in between. CDR1 is KGHSH, CDR2 LQKENI, per germline. The CDR3 runs 16 residues. The CDR3 sequence: CASSPPRGEAGNTIYF. The CDR3 region has the DNA TGTGCCAGCTCACCACCTCGGGGGGAAGCAGGAAACACCATATATTTT.

The chain joins TRBV29-1 to TRBJ1-1; TRBD1 agrees at 9 bases. V was clipped by 6 bases and J by 4 bases; unmatched bases: 15. Germline CDR1 is SQVTM and CDR2 is ANQGSEA. This CDR3 has 16 amino acids. The CDR3 region has the DNA TGCAGCGTGAGGGACGCAGGGACAGGGAGGGGCACTGAAGCTTTCTTT. Translated: CSVRDAGTGRGTEAFF.